This note documents a single T cell receptor beta chain sequence. Its antigen is unknown. CDR3 size: 14 residues. Looked up from germline, CDR1 is SGHTS and CDR2 is YDEGEE. Trimming stripped 4 bases from V and 2 bases from J, with 12 bases between. Healthy bone marrow donors made up the donors. Donors were ostensibly healthy at sampling, although undocumented immune exposures were probable. This sample was included in a study of cytomegalovirus exposure and HLA in healthy donors. This PCR relied on a set of 60 Vbeta primers and 13 Jbeta primers. TCRdb's table, derived via immunoSEQ multiplex PCR, lists solely in-frame clones and lacks some. The sample comprises around 140,000 clones, 60% to 80% of which are singletons, and 2.5% to 4% rests with the top ten. Whole-study findings and limits: CMV serostatus was the sole immune exposure information available. TRBV6-2, TRBV6-3 and some other V segments were unresolvable in 87-base-pair reads.

The specimen sequenced was PBMCs. This chain connects TRBV5-8 to TRBJ2-5, with D perhaps matching TRBD2 (5 bases). This TCR came from a man between 35 and 55 years old in good health and CMV-seronegative. For the CDR3, the DNA is TGTGCCAGCAGCCTATACCGGGGTCAAGAGACCCAGTACTTC. This sequence encodes CASSLYRGQETQYF. Together with reference TRBV5-8 and TRBJ2-5, the CDR3 gives the full variable domain: EAGVTQSPTHLIKTRGQQATLRCSPISGHTSVYWYQQALGLGLQFLLWYDEGEERNRGNFPPRFSGRQFPNYSSELNVNALELEDSALYLCASSLYRGQETQYFGPGTRLLVL.